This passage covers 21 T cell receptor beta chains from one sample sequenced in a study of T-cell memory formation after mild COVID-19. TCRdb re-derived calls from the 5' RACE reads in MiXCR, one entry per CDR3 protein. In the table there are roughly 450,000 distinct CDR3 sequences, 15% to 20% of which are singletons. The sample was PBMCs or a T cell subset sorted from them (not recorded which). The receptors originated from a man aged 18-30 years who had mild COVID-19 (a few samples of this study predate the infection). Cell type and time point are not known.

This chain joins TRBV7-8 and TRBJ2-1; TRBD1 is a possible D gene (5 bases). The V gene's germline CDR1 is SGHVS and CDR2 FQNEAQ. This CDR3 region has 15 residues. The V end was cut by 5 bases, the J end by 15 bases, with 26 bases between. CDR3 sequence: CASSPRVLSTLNRFF. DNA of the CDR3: TGTGCCAGCAGCCCCAGGGTTCTAAGTACCCTGAATAGGTTCTTC.

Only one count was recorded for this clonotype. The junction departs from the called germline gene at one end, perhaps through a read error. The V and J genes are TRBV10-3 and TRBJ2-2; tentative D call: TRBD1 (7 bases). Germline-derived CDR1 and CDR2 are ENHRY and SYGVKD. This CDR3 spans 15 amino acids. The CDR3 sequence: CAISGGTENTWELFF. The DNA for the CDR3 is TGTGCCATCTCGGGCGGGACAGAGAACACCTGGGAGCTGTTTTTT.

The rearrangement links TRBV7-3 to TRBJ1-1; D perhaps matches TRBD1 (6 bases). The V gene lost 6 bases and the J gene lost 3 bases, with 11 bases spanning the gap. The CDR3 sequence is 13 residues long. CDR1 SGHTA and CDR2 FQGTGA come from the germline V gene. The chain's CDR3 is CASRQQGDTEAFF. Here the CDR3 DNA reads TGTGCCAGCAGACAACAGGGCGACACTGAAGCTTTCTTT.

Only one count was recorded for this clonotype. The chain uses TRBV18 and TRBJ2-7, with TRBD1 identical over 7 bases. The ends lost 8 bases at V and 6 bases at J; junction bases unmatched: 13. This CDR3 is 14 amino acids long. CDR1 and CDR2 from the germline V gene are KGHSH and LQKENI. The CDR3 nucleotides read TGTGCCAGCACTACCTCGACAGGGCCGGCCGAGCAGTACTTC. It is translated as CASTTSTGPAEQYF.

The DNA for the CDR3 is TGTGCCAGCAGCGACAGGGGGCGGAGCAATCAGCCCCAGCATTTT. Amino acid sequence: CASSDRGRSNQPQHF. The V and J genes are TRBV2 and TRBJ1-5; 10 positions agree with TRBD1. J was trimmed by 1 base and V by 6 bases; bases with no gene match: 3. CDR1 SNHLY and CDR2 FYNNEI come from the germline V gene. The CDR3 covers 15 residues.

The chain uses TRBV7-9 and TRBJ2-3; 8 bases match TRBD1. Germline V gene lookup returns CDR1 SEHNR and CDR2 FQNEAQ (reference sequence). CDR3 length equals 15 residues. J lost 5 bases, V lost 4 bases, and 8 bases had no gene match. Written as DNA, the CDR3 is TGTGCCAGCAGCTGGGGCTCAACAGGGGGAGATACGCAGTATTTT. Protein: CASSWGSTGGDTQYF.

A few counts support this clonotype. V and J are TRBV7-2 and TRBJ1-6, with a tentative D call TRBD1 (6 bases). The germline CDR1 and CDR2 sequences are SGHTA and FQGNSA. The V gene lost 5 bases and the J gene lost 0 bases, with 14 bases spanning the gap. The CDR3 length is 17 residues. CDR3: CASSNRVHSSYNSPLHF. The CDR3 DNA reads TGTGCCAGCAGCAACAGGGTTCATAGCTCCTATAATTCACCCCTCCACTTT.

The CDR3 here is CASSPTGTGERGYTF. CDR3 sequence (DNA): TGCGCCAGCAGCCCCACCGGGACAGGGGAGAGGGGCTACACCTTC. This chain connects TRBV5-1 to TRBJ1-2; 10 bases match TRBD1. V was clipped by 4 bases and J by 8 bases; unmatched bases: 11. This CDR3 spans 15 amino acids. Germline CDR1 reads SGHRS; CDR2 reads YFSETQ.

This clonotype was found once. CDR3 coding DNA: TGTGCCAGCAGCTCCCACCCGGGACAGATAAAAGAGACCCAGTACTTC. It is translated as CASSSHPGQIKETQYF. This chain joins TRBV21-1 and TRBJ2-5; the D segment call TRBD1 is taken from the table without a DNA check. TRBV21-1 is described as a pseudogene. This CDR3 is 16 amino acids long.

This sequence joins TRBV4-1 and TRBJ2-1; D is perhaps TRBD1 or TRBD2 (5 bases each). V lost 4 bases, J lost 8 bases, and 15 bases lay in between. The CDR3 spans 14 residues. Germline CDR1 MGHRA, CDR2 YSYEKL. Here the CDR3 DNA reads TGCGCCAGCAGCCGGGGGACCCTCCCCCATGAGCAGTTCTTC. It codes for CASSRGTLPHEQFF.

The CDR3 nucleotides are TGTGCCAGCAGCTTAGCTAAGAGAGATACGCAGTATTTT. It codes for CASSLAKRDTQYF. The V gene is TRBV7-6, the J gene TRBJ2-3; D is undetermined. There are 13 residues in the CDR3. Germline-derived CDR1 and CDR2 are SGHVS and FNYEAQ. V shed 0 bases and J shed 5 bases, with 6 bases lying between them.

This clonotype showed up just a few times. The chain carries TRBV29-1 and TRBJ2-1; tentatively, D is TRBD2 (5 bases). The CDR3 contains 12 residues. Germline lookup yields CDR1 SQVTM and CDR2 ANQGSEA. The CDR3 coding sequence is TGCGGTATAGCGATTTCCTACAATGAGCAGTTCTTC. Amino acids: CGIAISYNEQFF.

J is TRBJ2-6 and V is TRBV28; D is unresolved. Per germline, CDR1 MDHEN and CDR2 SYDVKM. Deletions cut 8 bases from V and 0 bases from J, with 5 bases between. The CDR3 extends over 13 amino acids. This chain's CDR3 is CASLGSGANVLTF. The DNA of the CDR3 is TGTGCCAGCCTTGGCTCTGGGGCCAACGTCCTGACTTTC.

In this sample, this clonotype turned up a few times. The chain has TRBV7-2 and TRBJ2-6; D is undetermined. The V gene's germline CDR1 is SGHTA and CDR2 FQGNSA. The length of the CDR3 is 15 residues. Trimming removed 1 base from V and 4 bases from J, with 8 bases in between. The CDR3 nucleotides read TGTGCCAGCAGCTTAGACCACTCCGGGGCCAACGTCCTGACTTTC. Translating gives CASSLDHSGANVLTF.

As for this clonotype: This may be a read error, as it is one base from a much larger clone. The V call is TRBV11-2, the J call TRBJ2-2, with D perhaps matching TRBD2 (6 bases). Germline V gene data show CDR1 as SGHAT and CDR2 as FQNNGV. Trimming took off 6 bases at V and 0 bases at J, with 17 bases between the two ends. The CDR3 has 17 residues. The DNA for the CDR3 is TGTGCCAGCAGATTGGGGACTTGGATGACGAACACCGGGGAGCTGTTTTTT. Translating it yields CASRLGTWMTNTGELFF. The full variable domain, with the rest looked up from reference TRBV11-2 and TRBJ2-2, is EAGVAQSPRYKIIEKRQSVAFWCNPISGHATLYWYQQILGQGPKLLIQFQNNGVVDDSQLPKDRFSAERLKGVDSTLKIQPAKLEDSAVYLCASRLGTWMTNTGELFFGEGSRLTVL.

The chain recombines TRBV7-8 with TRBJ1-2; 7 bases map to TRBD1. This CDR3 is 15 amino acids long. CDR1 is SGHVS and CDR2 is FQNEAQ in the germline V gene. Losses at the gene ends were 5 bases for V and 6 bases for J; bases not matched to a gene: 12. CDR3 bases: TGTGCCAGCAGCGCACGTCAGGGGGAGTTGGATGGCTACACCTTC. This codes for CASSARQGELDGYTF.

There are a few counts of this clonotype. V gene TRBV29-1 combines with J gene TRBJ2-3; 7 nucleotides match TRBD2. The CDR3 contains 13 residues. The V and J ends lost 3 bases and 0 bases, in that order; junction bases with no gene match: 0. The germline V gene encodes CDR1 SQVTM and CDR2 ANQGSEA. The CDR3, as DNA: TGCAGCGTTGAGGGAGGGAGCACAGATACGCAGTATTTT. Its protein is CSVEGGSTDTQYF.

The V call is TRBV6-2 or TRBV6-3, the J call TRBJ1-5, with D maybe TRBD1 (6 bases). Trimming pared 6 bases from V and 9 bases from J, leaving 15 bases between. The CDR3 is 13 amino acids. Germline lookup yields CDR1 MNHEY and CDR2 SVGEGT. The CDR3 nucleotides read TGTGCCAGCAGCCAGAGTGGGGGGCGGCCCCAGCATTTT. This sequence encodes CASSQSGGRPQHF.

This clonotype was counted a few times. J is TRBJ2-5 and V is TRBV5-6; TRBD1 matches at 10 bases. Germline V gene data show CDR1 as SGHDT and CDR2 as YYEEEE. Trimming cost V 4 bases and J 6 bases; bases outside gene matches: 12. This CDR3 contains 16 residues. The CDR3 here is CASSRRDRGTLQTQYF. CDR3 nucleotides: TGTGCCAGCAGCCGAAGGGACAGGGGCACCCTACAGACCCAGTACTTC. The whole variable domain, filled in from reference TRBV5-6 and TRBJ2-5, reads DAGVTQSPTHLIKTRGQQVTLRCSPKSGHDTVSWYQQALGQGPQFIFQYYEEEERQRGNFPDRFSGHQFPNYSSELNVNALLLGDSALYLCASSRRDRGTLQTQYFGPGTRLLVL.

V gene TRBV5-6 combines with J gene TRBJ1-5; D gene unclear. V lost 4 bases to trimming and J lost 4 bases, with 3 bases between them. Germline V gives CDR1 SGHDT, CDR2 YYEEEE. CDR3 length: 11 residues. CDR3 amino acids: CASSVNQPQHF. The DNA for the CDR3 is TGTGCCAGCAGCGTGAATCAGCCCCAGCATTTT.

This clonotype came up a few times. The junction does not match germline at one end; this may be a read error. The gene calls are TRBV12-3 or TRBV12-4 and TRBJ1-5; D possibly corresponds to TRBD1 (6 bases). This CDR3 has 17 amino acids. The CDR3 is CASSFGPGEYSNQPQQF. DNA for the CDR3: TGTGCCAGCAGTTTCGGCCCAGGGGAATATAGCAATCAGCCCCAGCAATTT.